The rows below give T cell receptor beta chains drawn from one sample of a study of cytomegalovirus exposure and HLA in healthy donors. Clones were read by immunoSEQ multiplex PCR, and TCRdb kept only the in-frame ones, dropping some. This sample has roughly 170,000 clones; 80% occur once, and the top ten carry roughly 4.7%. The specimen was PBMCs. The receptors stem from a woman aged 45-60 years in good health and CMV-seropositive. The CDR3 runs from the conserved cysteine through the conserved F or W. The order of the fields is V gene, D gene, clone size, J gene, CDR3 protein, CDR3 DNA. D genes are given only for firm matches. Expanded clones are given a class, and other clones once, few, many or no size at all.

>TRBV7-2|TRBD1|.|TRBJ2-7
CASSLGQGPGYEQYF
TGTGCCAGCAGCTTAGGACAGGGGCCGGGCTACGAGCAGTACTTC
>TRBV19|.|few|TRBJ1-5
CASSMGQGGAQGQPQHF
TGTGCCAGTAGTATGGGGCAGGGTGGGGCGCAAGGTCAGCCCCAGCATTTT
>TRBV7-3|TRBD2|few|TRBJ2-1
CASSPGGAPGNEQFF
TGTGCCAGCAGTCCCGGGGGGGCGCCGGGCAATGAGCAGTTCTTC
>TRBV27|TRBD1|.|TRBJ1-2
CASSLFLWDRAYYGYTF
TGTGCCAGCAGTTTATTCCTTTGGGACAGGGCTTACTATGGCTACACCTTC
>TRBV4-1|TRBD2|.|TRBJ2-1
CASSQPTSGNFNEQFF
TGCGCCAGCAGCCAACCTACTAGCGGGAATTTTAATGAGCAGTTCTTC
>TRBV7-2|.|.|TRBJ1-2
CASSLGQTNYGYTF
TGTGCCAGCAGCTTAGGACAGACTAACTATGGCTACACCTTC
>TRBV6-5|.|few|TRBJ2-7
CASSNTYEQYF
TGTGCCAGCAGCAACACCTACGAGCAGTACTTC
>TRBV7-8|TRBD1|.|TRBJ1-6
CASSPGTASPLHF
TGTGCCAGCAGCCCGGGGACAGCTTCACCCCTCCACTTT
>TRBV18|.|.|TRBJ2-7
CASSPPADYEQYF
TGTGCCAGCTCACCACCGGCGGACTACGAGCAGTACTTC
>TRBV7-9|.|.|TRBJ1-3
CASSTPDLGGNTIYF
TGTGCCAGCAGCACACCGGATCTCGGGGGAAACACCATATATTTT
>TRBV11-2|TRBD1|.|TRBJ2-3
CASSLAGQNTDTQYF
TGTGCCAGCAGCTTAGCGGGACAGAACACAGATACGCAGTATTTT
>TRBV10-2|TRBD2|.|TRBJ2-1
CASVNMILAGGGEQFF
TGCGCCAGCGTAAATATGATACTAGCGGGAGGAGGGGAGCAGTTCTTC
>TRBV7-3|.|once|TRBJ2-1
CASSRDSGDNEQFF
TGTGCCAGCAGCCGCGATAGCGGTGACAATGAGCAGTTCTTC
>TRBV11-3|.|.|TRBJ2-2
CASSLGLTTGELFF
TGTGCCAGCAGCTTGGGGCTGACCACCGGGGAGCTGTTTTTT
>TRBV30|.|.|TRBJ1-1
CAWSQRVPEAFF
TGTGCCTGGAGTCAGAGGGTTCCTGAAGCTTTCTTT
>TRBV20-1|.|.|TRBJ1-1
CSAGEVEAFF
TGCAGTGCTGGGGAGGTTGAAGCTTTCTTT
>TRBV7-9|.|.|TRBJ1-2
CASSLEPANYGYTF
TGTGCCAGCAGCTTAGAGCCAGCGAACTATGGCTACACCTTC
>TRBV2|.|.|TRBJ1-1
CASSSRTANTEAFF
TGTGCCAGCAGCTCCAGGACAGCGAACACTGAAGCTTTCTTT
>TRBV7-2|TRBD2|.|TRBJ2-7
CASSLGLAGGGEQYF
TGTGCCAGCAGCTTAGGACTAGCGGGGGGCGGGGAGCAGTACTTC
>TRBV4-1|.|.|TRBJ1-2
CASSQDKGLSYGYTF
TGCGCCAGCAGCCAAGATAAGGGGCTGAGCTATGGCTACACCTTC
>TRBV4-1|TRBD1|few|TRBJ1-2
CASSPRQGSYGYTF
TGCGCCAGCAGCCCAAGACAGGGAAGCTATGGCTACACCTTC
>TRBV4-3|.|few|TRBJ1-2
CASSQPEDSTTYTF
TGCGCCAGCAGCCAACCAGAGGACTCCACAACCTACACCTTC
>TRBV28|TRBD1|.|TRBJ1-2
CASRSGTVSYGYTF
TGTGCCAGCAGATCCGGGACAGTGTCCTATGGCTACACCTTC
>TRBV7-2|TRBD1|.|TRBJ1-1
CASRDRVGTEAFF
TGTGCCAGCAGAGACAGGGTTGGGACTGAAGCTTTCTTT
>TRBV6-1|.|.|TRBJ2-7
CASSEVGSYEQYF
TGTGCCAGCAGTGAAGTTGGTAGCTACGAGCAGTACTTC
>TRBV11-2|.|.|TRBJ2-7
CASSLGPGSSYEQYF
TGTGCCAGCAGCTTAGGGCCGGGAAGCTCCTACGAGCAGTACTTC
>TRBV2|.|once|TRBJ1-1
CASSEGQPGRLDEAFF
TGTGCCAGCAGTGAAGGCCAACCAGGGCGCCTGGATGAAGCTTTCTTT
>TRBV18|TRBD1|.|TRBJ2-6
CASSPQGAGSGANVLTF
TGTGCCAGCTCACCTCAGGGGGCAGGCTCTGGGGCCAACGTCCTGACTTTC
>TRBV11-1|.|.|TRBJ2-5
CASSHPGEYWETQYF
TGTGCCAGCAGCCATCCAGGGGAATATTGGGAGACCCAGTACTTC
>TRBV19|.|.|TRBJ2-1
CASSLVTSLGSNEQFF
TGTGCCAGTAGTCTTGTCACTAGCCTCGGTTCCAATGAGCAGTTCTTC
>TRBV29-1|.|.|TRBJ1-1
CSVDQGNTEAFF
TGCAGCGTTGACCAGGGGAACACTGAAGCTTTCTTT
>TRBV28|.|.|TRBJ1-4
CASSRGEGLPWEKLFF
TGTGCCAGCAGTCGCGGGGAAGGGCTCCCCTGGGAAAAACTGTTTTTT
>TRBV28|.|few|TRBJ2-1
CASSGLREQFF
TGTGCCAGCAGTGGTCTCAGAGAGCAGTTCTTC
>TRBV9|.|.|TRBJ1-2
CASSVGPGSYGYTF
TGTGCCAGCAGCGTAGGTCCAGGGTCCTATGGCTACACCTTC
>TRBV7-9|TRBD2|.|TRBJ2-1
CASTPGTSGGREQFF
TGTGCCAGCACCCCAGGGACTAGCGGGGGGAGGGAGCAGTTCTTC
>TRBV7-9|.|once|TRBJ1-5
CASSLGQGQPQHF
TGTGCCAGCAGCTTAGGGCAGGGTCAGCCCCAGCATTTT
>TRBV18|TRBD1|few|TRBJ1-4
CASSPSLGQGEEKLFF
TGTGCCAGCTCACCATCCTTAGGACAGGGAGAGGAAAAACTGTTTTTT
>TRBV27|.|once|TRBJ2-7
CASSSQGSSYEQYF
TGTGCCAGCAGTTCACAGGGATCCTCCTACGAGCAGTACTTC
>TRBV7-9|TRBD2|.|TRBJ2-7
CSSSTLGLAGHSSYEQYF
TGTTCCAGCAGCACGCTTGGACTAGCGGGGCACAGCTCCTACGAGCAGTACTTC
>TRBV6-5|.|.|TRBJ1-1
CASSYSMGGSTEAFF
TGTGCCAGCAGTTACTCGATGGGAGGGAGCACTGAAGCTTTCTTT
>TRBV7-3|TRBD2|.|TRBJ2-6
CASSLTSGGASGANVLTF
TGTGCCAGCAGCTTAACTAGCGGGGGGGCCTCTGGGGCCAACGTCCTGACTTTC
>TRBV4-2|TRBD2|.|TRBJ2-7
CASSPHYLTSGTYEQYF
TGTGCCAGCAGCCCCCACTACCTGACTAGCGGCACCTACGAGCAGTACTTC